This T cell receptor (beta chain) was captured by sequencing in a study of cytomegalovirus exposure and HLA in healthy donors. Germline V lookup: CDR1 SNHLY, CDR2 FYNNEI. The CDR3 is 14 residues long. As concerns this clone: Its matching antigen is unknown. One end of the junction does not line up with germline, which may come from a read error.

13 Jbeta primers and 60 Vbeta primers were used for the PCR. Using immunoSEQ multiplex PCR, the repertoire was profiled, and TCRdb retains in-frame clones only, with some absent. The sample consists of some 180,000 clones, 70% to 80% of them appearing once. Broader study findings: As a later analysis revealed, most CMV-associated TCR beta chains appeared HLA-restricted. Only CMV serostatus was available as immune exposure information. Association with HLA alleles at 0.05 false discovery rate was found for 16,951 TCR beta sequences in a later analysis.

This chain joins TRBV2 and TRBJ2-7; the D gene is possibly TRBD2 (5 bases). Sequenced sample: PBMCs. The TCR comes from a male donor in good health and CMV-seronegative. The CDR3 nucleotides read TGTGCCAGCATTGAAACTAGAGCCTCCTACGAGCAGTACTTC. Its translation is CASIETRASYEQYF.